The sequence of this T cell receptor beta chain was determined in a study of cytomegalovirus exposure and HLA in healthy donors. On this clone: The antigen is not known.

This CDR3 is built from 14 residues. CDR1 is MDHEN and CDR2 is SYDVKM in the germline V gene. The trim removed 5 bases at V and 4 bases at J, leaving 4 bases unmatched. Vbeta (60) and Jbeta (13) primers were used in the PCR. Produced via immunoSEQ multiplex PCR; TCRdb's table is partial and in-frame only. The sample consists of roughly 200,000 clones, 70% to 75% of them appearing once. Whole-study results and caveats: A later look showed TCR association rates differing by HLA locus, highest for DRB1 and lowest for HLA-C. V- and J-gene trimming of TCR beta was linked (in a later analysis) to a missense DCLRE1C variant. Later work associated 16,951 TCR beta sequences with HLA alleles at 0.05 false discovery rate.

The receptor's source is a male donor in good health and CMV-seronegative. Sequencing used PBMCs. This chain links TRBV28 with TRBJ1-5; 8 nucleotides align to TRBD1. In nucleotides, the CDR3 is TGTGCCAGCAGTGCGGACAGGGTGAATCAGCCCCAGCATTTT. Translation: CASSADRVNQPQHF.